The 23 T cell receptor beta chains below come from one sample, sequenced in a study of cytomegalovirus exposure and HLA in healthy donors. PCR employed 60 Vbeta and 13 Jbeta primers. Libraries were prepared by immunoSEQ multiplex PCR; TCRdb keeps only in-frame clonotypes and omits some of them. The table lists 45,000 to 65,000 clones, roughly 82% of them singletons. The sample was PBMCs. The receptors originated from a man aged 25 to 45 in good health and CMV-seronegative.

This clone was found a few times. This chain joins TRBV5-6 and TRBJ1-4, with a possible D match to TRBD1 (5 bases). The CDR3 runs to 15 residues. The V end was cut by 0 bases, the J end by 7 bases, with 13 bases between. Germline CDR1 SGHDT, CDR2 YYEEEE. CDR3 DNA sequence: TGTGCCAGCAGCTTGGATTGGGGCCGGAGTGAAAAACTGTTTTTT. Translating gives CASSLDWGRSEKLFF.

The chain combines TRBV30 with TRBJ2-5, with a tentative D call TRBD2 (5 bases). Germline CDR1 reads GTSNPN; CDR2 reads SVGIG (reference sequence). This CDR3 region has 12 residues. Trimming pared 0 bases from V and 4 bases from J, leaving 6 bases between. The CDR3 region is CAWSVRGETQYF. For the CDR3, the DNA is TGTGCCTGGAGTGTACGGGGAGAGACCCAGTACTTC.

This chain uses TRBV11-2 with TRBJ1-1; no reliable D call. V was clipped by 3 bases and J by 6 bases, with 20 bases between them. This CDR3 is 16 amino acids long. The germline V gene has CDR1 SGHAT and CDR2 FQNNGV. CDR3 protein: CASSFNGEGYAAEAFF. In DNA, the CDR3 is TGTGCCAGCAGCTTTAACGGGGAGGGTTACGCCGCTGAAGCTTTCTTT.

V is TRBV7-9 and J is TRBJ2-5; 7 nucleotides agree with TRBD1. The CDR3 runs to 14 residues. In germline, CDR1 is SEHNR, CDR2 FQNEAQ (reference sequence). The J segment lost 4 bases and the V segment lost 0 bases, leaving 2 bases of the junction unmatched. The CDR3 coding sequence is TGTGCCAGCAGCTTAGCGACAGGGCCAGAGACCCAGTACTTC. It encodes CASSLATGPETQYF.

The rearrangement joins TRBV10-3 to TRBJ1-1; TRBD1 is a possible D gene (5 bases). From germline, CDR1 is ENHRY and CDR2 SYGVKD. With 4 bases removed from V and 5 bases from J, the gap between germline ends came to 23 bases. The CDR3 is 17 residues long. The CDR3 protein is CAISGWGGGETRTEAFF. DNA of the CDR3: TGTGCCATCAGTGGTTGGGGCGGAGGGGAGACGAGGACTGAAGCTTTCTTT.

The J gene is TRBJ2-2, the V gene TRBV29-1, with 7 bases matching TRBD2. V dropped 3 bases and J dropped 7; count of bases not matched to a gene: 8. The CDR3 extends over 14 amino acids. Germline V gives CDR1 SQVTM, CDR2 ANQGSEA. CDR3 residues: CSVDGTMRIGELFF. The CDR3 nucleotides are TGCAGCGTTGACGGGACTATGCGGATCGGGGAGCTGTTTTTT.

There are a few counts of this clone. The chain joins TRBV28 to TRBJ1-2, with 8 bases matching TRBD1. The germline gives CDR1 MDHEN, CDR2 SYDVKM. This CDR3 spans 13 amino acids. V gave up 7 bases and J gave up 4 bases; unmatched junction bases: 5. The CDR3 loop reads CASMLDRVYGYTF. The CDR3 DNA sequence: TGTGCCAGCATGCTGGACAGGGTCTATGGCTACACCTTC.

This rearrangement joins TRBV5-1 to TRBJ2-2, with 9 bases fitting TRBD1. This CDR3 is 16 amino acids long. CDR1 SGHRS and CDR2 YFSETQ come from the germline V gene. Germline trimming cut 2 bases from V and 6 bases from J; bases unmatched to any gene: 8. CDR3 coding DNA: TGCGCCAGCAGCTTTGGGTCTACAGGGGGCTCCGGGGAGCTGTTTTTT. It encodes CASSFGSTGGSGELFF.

The chain uses TRBV28 and TRBJ1-2; D perhaps matches TRBD1 (6 bases). CDR3 length: 15 residues. CDR1 and CDR2 from the germline V gene are MDHEN and SYDVKM. The ends were cut back, 3 bases at V and 8 bases at J, with 19 bases in the middle. CDR3 protein: CASSFRQGGASGYTF. In DNA form, the CDR3 reads TGTGCCAGCAGTTTCCGCCAAGGGGGGGCTAGCGGCTACACCTTC.

The chain recombines TRBV28 with TRBJ2-1, with D tentatively TRBD1 (6 bases). The V end was cut by 4 bases, the J end by 1 base, with 11 bases between. Germline V gene lookup returns CDR1 MDHEN and CDR2 SYDVKM. The CDR3 length is 15 residues. DNA for the CDR3: TGTGCCAGCAGTTCGACAGGATTGTCCTACAATGAGCAGTTCTTC. This sequence encodes CASSSTGLSYNEQFF.

Only a few counts were recorded for this clone. The germline gene is not matched at one end of the junction; a read error may be the cause. The chain carries TRBV7-9 and TRBJ2-7, with 15 bases that match TRBD2. The germline gives CDR1 SEHNR, CDR2 FQNEAQ (reference sequence). CDR3 length: 17 residues. This CDR3 is CANSLGLAGGQSYEQYF. DNA for the CDR3: TGTGCCAACAGCTTAGGACTAGCGGGGGGGCAGTCCTACGAGCAGTACTTC.

This clone was seen only once. This chain uses TRBV5-6 with TRBJ2-5, with no clear D. V lost 0 bases, J lost 1 base, and 7 bases lay in between. The CDR3 runs 14 residues. Germline V gene data show CDR1 as SGHDT and CDR2 as YYEEEE. CDR3 coding DNA: TGTGCCAGCAGCTTGGTTGGTAGCCAAGAGACCCAGTACTTC. Residues: CASSLVGSQETQYF.

The chain couples TRBV30 to TRBJ1-5; the D gene is possibly TRBD1 (5 bases). CDR1 and CDR2 (germline): GTSNPN, SVGIG (reference sequence). This CDR3 is built from 13 residues. V lost 4 bases to trimming and J lost 6 bases, with 13 bases between them. The CDR3 sequence: CAWTLGPGQPQHF. CDR3 sequence (DNA): TGTGCCTGGACCCTGGGGCCCGGTCAGCCCCAGCATTTT.

In the case of this clone: Without the conserved terminal phenylalanine or tryptophan, this CDR3 likely stems from a read error. No DNA is shown, since the ends of the CDR3 on it are uncertain; the CDR3 is the one TCRdb lists. The chain is built from TRBV10-3 and TRBJ1-1; the listed D gene, TRBD1, was not tested against the DNA. A total of 11 residues make up the CDR3, ends included. Germline CDR1 ENHRY, CDR2 SYGVKD. CDR3: CAISEGQGVFL.

The CDR3 protein is CASSLGRDGGRHGAFF. The DNA for the CDR3 is TGTGCCAGCAGCTTAGGGAGAGACGGGGGGAGGCACGGAGCTTTCTTT. V usage is TRBV13 and J usage is TRBJ1-1; perhaps TRBD1 as D (5 bases). The CDR3 covers 16 residues. Germline lookup yields CDR1 PRHDT and CDR2 FYEKMQ (reference sequence). The germline V and J ends were trimmed by 0 bases and 10 bases, with 21 bases remaining between them.

The chain links TRBV6-5 to TRBJ2-5; D perhaps matches TRBD2 (5 bases). The J call is in doubt because the DNA end fits TRBJ2-7 better. From germline, CDR1 is MNHEY and CDR2 SVGAGI. This CDR3 is 15 amino acids long. The CDR3 reads CASRLQGSDSYEQYF. The CDR3 DNA reads as TGTGCCAGCAGACTCCAAGGGAGTGACTCCTACGAGCAGTACTTC.

The chain joins TRBV5-4 to TRBJ2-3; 10 bases are a match to TRBD2. The germline gives CDR1 SGHNT, CDR2 YYREEE (reference sequence). Trimming cost V 2 bases and J 1 base; bases outside gene matches: 1. The CDR3 is 15 amino acids. DNA for the CDR3: TGTGCCAGCAGCTTCACTAGCGGGGGCACAGATACGCAGTATTTT. It is translated as CASSFTSGGTDTQYF.

The V call is TRBV7-2, the J call TRBJ1-1; TRBD1 is a possible D gene (5 bases). CDR1 SGHTA and CDR2 FQGNSA come from the germline V gene. The CDR3 totals 14 residues. Trimming removed 5 bases from V and 1 base from J, with 11 bases in between. CDR3 region: CASSLRVGNTEAFF. CDR3 coding DNA: TGTGCCAGCAGCCTCAGGGTAGGGAACACTGAAGCTTTCTTT.

J is TRBJ2-2 and V is TRBV6-5, with 9 bases identical to TRBD1. The J call may be faulty, since TRBJ1-3 better matches the DNA end. In germline, CDR1 is MNHEY, CDR2 SVGAGI. The CDR3 covers 16 residues. The chain's CDR3 is CASSYSRDRDGNTIYF. CDR3 bases: TGTGCCAGCAGTTACTCGAGGGACAGGGATGGAAACACCATATATTTT.

The chain carries TRBV5-4 and TRBJ2-3, with a possible D match to TRBD2 (7 bases). The CDR3 has 15 residues. Germline lookup yields CDR1 SGHNT and CDR2 YYREEE (reference sequence). V lost 9 bases to trimming and J lost 0 bases, with 17 bases between them. CDR3 amino acids: CATTRGGTSTDTQYF. DNA of the CDR3: TGTGCCACTACTAGGGGGGGCACTAGCACAGATACGCAGTATTTT.

This sequence joins TRBV5-6 and TRBJ2-7, with 8 bases lining up with TRBD1. The CDR3 has 15 amino acids. Germline CDR1 is SGHDT and CDR2 is YYEEEE. The trim removed 4 bases at V and 0 bases at J, leaving 6 bases unmatched. CDR3 loop: CASSRPGQASYEQYF. CDR3 DNA: TGTGCCAGCAGCAGGCCGGGACAGGCCTCCTACGAGCAGTACTTC.

The chain uses TRBV21-1 and TRBJ2-2; no DNA check was done on the table's D call, TRBD2. TRBV21-1 is termed a pseudogene. The CDR3 runs 15 residues. The CDR3, as DNA: TGTGCCAGCAGCACACCACTAGAGGGAACCGGGGAGCTGTTTTTT. The encoded protein is CASSTPLEGTGELFF.

This clone has a single count. V usage is TRBV18 and J usage is TRBJ2-5, with no clear D. Germline assignment: CDR1 KGHSH and CDR2 LQKENI. The CDR3 is 13 amino acids. Deletions cut 4 bases from V and 2 bases from J, with 8 bases between. For the CDR3, the DNA is TGTGCCAGCTCACTCGGGTCACAAGAGACCCAGTACTTC. Translation gives CASSLGSQETQYF.